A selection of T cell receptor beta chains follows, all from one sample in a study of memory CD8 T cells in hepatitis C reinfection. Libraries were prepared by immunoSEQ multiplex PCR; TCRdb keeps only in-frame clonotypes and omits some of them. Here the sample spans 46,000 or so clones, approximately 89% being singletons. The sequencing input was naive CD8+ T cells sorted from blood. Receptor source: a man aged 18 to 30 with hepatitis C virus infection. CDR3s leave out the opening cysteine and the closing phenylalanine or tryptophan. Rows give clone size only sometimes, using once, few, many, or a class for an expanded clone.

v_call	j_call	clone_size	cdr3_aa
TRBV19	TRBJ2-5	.	ASSATSGRAMETQY
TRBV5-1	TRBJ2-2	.	ASSLLDTGELF
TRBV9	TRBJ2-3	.	ASSVAGLGADTQY
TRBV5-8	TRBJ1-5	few	ASSFYPGSNQPQH
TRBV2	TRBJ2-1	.	ASSEDRGLYNEQF
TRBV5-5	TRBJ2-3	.	ASSLVPSGILTDTQY
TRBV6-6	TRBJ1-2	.	ASSPGPAGDGYT
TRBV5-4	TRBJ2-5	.	ASSFSVASETQY
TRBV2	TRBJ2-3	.	ASNTGLAGPDTQY
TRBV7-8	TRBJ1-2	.	ASSLLQGPSYGYT
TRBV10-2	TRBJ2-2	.	ASKVAGARTGELF
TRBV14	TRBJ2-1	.	ASSRQGVYNEQF
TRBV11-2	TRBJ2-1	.	ASSLGPGSSYNEQF
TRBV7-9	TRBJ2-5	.	ASSWGLAGGSQETQY